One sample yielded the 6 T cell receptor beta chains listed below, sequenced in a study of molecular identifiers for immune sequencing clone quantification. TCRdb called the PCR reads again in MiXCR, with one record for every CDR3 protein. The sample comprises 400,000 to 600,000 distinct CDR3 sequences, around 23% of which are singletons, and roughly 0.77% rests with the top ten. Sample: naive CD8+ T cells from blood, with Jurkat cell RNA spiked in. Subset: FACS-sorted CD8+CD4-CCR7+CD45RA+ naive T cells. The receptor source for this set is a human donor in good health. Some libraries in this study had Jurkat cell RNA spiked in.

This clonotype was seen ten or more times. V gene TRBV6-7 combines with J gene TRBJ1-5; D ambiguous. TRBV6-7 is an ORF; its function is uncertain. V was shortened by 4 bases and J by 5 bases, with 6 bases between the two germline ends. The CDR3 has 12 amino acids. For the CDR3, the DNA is TGTGCCAGCAGTTTCAAAGATCAGCCCCAGCATTTT. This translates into CASSFKDQPQHF.

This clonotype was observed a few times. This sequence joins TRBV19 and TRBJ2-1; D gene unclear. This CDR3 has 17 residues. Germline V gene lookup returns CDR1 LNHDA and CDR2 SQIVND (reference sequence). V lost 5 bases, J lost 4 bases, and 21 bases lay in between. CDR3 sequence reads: CASSSPFRAPEYNEQFF. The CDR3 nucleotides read TGTGCCAGTAGTTCCCCATTCCGCGCCCCAGAGTACAATGAGCAGTTCTTC.

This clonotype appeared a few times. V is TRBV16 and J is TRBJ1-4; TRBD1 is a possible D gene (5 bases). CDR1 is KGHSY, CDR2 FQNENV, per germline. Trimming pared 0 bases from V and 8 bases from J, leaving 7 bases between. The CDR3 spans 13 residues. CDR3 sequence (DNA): TGTGCCAGCAGCCAATCGTGGGGGGAAAAACTGTTTTTT. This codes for CASSQSWGEKLFF.

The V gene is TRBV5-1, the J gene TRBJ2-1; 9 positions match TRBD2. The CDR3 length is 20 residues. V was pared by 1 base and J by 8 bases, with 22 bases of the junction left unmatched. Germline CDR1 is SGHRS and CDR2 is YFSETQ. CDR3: CASSLNIIRGGRAGPHEQFF. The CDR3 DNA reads TGCGCCAGCAGCTTGAACATTATTAGGGGCGGGAGGGCCGGACCCCATGAGCAGTTCTTC.

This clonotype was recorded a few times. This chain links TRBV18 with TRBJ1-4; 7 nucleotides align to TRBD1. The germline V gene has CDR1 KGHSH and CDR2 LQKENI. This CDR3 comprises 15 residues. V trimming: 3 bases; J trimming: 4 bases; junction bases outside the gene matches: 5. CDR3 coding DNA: TGTGCCAGCTCACCCCCCGGGACAGATAATGAAAAACTGTTTTTT. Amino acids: CASSPPGTDNEKLFF.

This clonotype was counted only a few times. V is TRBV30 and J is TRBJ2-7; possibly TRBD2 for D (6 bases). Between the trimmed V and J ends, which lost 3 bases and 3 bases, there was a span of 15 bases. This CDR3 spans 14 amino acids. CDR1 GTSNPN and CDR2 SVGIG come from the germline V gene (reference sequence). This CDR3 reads CAWRGSGSHYEQYF. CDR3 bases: TGTGCCTGGAGGGGGAGCGGGTCCCACTACGAGCAGTACTTC.